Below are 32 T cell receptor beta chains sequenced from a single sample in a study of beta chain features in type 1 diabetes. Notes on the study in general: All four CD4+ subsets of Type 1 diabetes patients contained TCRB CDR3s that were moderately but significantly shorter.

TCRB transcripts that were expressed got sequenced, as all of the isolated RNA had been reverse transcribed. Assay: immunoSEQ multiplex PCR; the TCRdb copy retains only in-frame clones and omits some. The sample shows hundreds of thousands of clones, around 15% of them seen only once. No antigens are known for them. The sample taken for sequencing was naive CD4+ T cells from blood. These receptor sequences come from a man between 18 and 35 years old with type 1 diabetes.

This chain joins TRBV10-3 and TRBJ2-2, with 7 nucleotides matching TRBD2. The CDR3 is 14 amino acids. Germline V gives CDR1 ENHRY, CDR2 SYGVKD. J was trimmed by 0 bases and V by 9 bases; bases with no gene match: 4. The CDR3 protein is CAIRDYSNTGELFF. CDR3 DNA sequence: TGTGCCATTAGGGACTACTCGAACACCGGGGAGCTGTTTTTT.

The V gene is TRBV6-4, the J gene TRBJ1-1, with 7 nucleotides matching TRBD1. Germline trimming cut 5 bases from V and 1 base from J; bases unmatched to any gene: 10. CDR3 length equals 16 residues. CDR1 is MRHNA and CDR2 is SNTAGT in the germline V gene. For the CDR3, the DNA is TGTGCCAGCAGTCTTAGAGGGGGCCTGACGAACACTGAAGCTTTCTTT. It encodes CASSLRGGLTNTEAFF.

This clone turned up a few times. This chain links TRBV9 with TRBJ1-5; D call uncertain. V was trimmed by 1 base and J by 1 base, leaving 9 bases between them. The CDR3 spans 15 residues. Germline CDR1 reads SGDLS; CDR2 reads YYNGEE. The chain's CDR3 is CASSVSPVSNQPQHF. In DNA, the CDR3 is TGTGCCAGCAGCGTATCACCGGTCAGCAATCAGCCCCAGCATTTT.

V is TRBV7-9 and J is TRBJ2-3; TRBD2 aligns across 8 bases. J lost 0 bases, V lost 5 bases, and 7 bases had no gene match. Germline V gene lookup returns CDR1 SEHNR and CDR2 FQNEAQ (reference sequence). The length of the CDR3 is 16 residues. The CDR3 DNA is TGTGCCAGCAGCGCTGGGACTAGGGTGAGCACAGATACGCAGTATTTT. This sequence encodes CASSAGTRVSTDTQYF.

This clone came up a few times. In DNA, the CDR3 is TGCGCCAGCAGCCAGCAGGTTGGGGGTACAGCACCCCTCCACTTT. Its translation is CASSQQVGGTAPLHF. The chain carries TRBV5-1 and TRBJ1-6, with D maybe TRBD1 (5 bases). Per germline, CDR1 SGHRS and CDR2 YFSETQ. Trimming removed 4 bases at V and 11 bases at J, with 19 bases between. This CDR3 has 15 residues. Combining the CDR3 with reference TRBV5-1 and TRBJ1-6 gives the whole variable domain KAGVTQTPRYLIKTRGQQVTLSCSPISGHRSVSWYQQTPGQGLQFLFEYFSETQRNKGNFPGRFSGRQFSNSRSEMNVSTLELGDSALYLCASSQQVGGTAPLHFGNGTRLTVT.

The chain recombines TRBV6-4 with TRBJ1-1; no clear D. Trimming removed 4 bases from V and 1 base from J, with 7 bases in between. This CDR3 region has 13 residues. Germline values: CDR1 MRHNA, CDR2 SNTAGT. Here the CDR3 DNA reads TGTGCCAGCAGTGTAGGGTGGAACACTGAAGCTTTCTTT. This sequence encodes CASSVGWNTEAFF.

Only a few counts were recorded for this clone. The CDR3 protein is CASSKNTNSEKLFF. In DNA, the CDR3 is TGTGCCAGCAGCAAGAATACTAACAGTGAAAAACTGTTTTTT. This rearrangement joins TRBV7-9 to TRBJ1-4; the D is unclear. CDR1 and CDR2 from the germline V gene are SEHNR and FQNEAQ (reference sequence). The germline V and J ends were trimmed by 5 bases and 7 bases, with 14 bases remaining between them. The length of the CDR3 is 14 residues.

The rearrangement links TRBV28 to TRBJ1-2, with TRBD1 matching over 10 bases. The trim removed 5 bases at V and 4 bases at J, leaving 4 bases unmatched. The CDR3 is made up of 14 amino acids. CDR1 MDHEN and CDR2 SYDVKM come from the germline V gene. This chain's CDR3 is CASSAGTGAYGYTF. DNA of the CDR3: TGTGCCAGCAGTGCAGGGACAGGGGCCTATGGCTACACCTTC.

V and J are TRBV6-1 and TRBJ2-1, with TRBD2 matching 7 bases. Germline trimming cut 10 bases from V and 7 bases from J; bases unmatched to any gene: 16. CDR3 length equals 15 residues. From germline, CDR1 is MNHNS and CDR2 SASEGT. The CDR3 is CATLPKVAGENEQFF. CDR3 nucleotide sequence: TGTGCCACCCTACCTAAGGTAGCGGGCGAAAATGAGCAGTTCTTC.

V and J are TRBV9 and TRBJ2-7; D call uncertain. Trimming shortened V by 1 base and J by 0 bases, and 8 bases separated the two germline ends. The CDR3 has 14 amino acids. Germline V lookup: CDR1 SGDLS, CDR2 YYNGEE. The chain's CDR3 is CASSVNGFSYEQYF. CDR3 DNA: TGTGCCAGCAGCGTAAATGGGTTCTCCTACGAGCAGTACTTC.

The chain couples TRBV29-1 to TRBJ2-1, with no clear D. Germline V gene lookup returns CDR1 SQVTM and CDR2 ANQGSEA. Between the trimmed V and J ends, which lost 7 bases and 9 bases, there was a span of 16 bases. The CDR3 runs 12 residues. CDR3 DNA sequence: TGCAGCGCCCTAGGACCACGGGTTGAGCAGTTCTTC. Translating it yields CSALGPRVEQFF.

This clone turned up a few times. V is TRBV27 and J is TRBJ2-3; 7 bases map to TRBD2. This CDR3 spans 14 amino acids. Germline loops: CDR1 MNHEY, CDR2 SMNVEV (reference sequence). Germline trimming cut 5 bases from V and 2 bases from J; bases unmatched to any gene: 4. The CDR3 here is CASSEGRDTDTQYF. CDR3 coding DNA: TGTGCCAGCAGTGAGGGGAGGGACACAGATACGCAGTATTTT.

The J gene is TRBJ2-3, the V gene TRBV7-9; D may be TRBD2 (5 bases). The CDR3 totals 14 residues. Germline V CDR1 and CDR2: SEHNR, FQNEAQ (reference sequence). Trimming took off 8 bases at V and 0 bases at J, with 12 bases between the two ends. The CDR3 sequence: CASGLAVSTDTQYF. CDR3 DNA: TGTGCCAGCGGGCTAGCTGTAAGCACAGATACGCAGTATTTT.

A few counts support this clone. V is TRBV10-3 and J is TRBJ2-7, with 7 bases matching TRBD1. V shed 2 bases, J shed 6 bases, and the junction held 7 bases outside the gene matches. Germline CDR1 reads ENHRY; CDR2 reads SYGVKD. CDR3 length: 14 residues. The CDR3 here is CAISEDRDRGEQYF. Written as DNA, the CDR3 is TGTGCCATCAGTGAGGACAGGGATCGAGGCGAGCAGTACTTC.

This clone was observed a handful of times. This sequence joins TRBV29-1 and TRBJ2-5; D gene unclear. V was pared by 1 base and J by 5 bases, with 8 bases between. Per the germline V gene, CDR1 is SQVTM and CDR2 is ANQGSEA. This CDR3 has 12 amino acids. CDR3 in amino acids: CSVEGRPETQYF. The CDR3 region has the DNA TGCAGCGTTGAAGGAAGGCCGGAGACCCAGTACTTC.

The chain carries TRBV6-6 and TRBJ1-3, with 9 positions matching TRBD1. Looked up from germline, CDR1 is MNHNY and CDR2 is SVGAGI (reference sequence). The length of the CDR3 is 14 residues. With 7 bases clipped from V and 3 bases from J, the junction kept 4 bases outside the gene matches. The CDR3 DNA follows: TGTGCCAGCACCCGGACAGGGGATGGAAACACCATATATTTT. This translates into CASTRTGDGNTIYF.

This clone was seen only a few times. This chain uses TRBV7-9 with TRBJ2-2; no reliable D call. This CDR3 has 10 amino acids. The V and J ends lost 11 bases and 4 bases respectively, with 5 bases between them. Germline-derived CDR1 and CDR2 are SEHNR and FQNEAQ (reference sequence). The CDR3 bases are TGTGCCGGTTCCACCGGGGAGCTGTTTTTT. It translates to CAGSTGELFF.

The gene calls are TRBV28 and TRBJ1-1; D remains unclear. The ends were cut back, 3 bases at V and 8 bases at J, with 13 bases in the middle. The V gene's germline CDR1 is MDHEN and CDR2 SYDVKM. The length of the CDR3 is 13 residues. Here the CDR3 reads CASSFAFKAEAFF. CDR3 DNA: TGTGCCAGCAGTTTCGCCTTTAAGGCAGAAGCTTTCTTT.

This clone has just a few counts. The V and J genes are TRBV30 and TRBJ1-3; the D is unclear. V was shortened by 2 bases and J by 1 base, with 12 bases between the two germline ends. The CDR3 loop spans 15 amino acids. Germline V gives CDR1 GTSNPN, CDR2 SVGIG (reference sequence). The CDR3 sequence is CAWSYREGSGNTIYF. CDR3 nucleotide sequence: TGTGCCTGGAGTTACCGCGAAGGATCTGGAAACACCATATATTTT. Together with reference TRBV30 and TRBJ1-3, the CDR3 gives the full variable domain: SQTIHQWPATLVQPVGSPLSLECTVEGTSNPNLYWYRQAAGRGLQLLFYSVGIGQISSEVPQNLSASRPQDRQFILSSKKLLLSDSGFYLCAWSYREGSGNTIYFGEGSWLTVV.

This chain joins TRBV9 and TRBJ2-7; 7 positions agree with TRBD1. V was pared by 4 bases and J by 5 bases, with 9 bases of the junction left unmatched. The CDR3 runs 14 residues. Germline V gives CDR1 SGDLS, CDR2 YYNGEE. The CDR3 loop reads CASSPRQGGDEQYF. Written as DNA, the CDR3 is TGTGCCAGCAGCCCTCGACAGGGCGGCGACGAGCAGTACTTC.

DNA for the CDR3: TGCGCCAGCAGCCGCGAGGTATACGTTGCAGGGGGCTATGGCTACACCTTC. It is translated as CASSREVYVAGGYGYTF. J is TRBJ1-2 and V is TRBV4-3; 7 bases line up with TRBD1. The CDR3 extends over 17 amino acids. V lost 4 bases, J lost 4 bases, and 15 bases stayed unmatched. Germline-derived CDR1 and CDR2 are LGHNA and YSLEER.

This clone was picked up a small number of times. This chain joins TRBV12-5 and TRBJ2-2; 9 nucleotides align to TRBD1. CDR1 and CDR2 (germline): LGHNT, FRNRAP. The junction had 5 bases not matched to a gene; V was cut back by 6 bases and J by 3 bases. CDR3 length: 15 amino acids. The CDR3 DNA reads TGTGCTAGTGGACAAGGGACAGGGTACACCGGGGAGCTGTTTTTT. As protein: CASGQGTGYTGELFF.

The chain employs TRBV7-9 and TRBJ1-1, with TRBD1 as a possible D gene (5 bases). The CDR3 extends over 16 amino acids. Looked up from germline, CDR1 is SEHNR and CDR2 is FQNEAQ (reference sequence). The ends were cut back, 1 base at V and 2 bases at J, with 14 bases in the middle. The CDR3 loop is CASSLGSSRVNTEAFF. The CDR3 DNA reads TGTGCCAGCAGCTTAGGGTCGAGCAGGGTAAACACTGAAGCTTTCTTT.

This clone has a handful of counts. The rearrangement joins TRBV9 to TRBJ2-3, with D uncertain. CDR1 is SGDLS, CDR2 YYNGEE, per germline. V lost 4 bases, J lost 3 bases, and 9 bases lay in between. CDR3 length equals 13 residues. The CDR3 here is CASSQSPTDTQYF. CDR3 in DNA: TGTGCCAGCAGCCAAAGCCCTACAGATACGCAGTATTTT. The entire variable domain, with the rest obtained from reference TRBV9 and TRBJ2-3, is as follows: DSGVTQTPKHLITATGQRVTLRCSPRSGDLSVYWYQQSLDQGLQFLIQYYNGEERAKGNILERFSAQQFPDLHSELNLSSLELGDSALYFCASSQSPTDTQYFGPGTRLTVL.

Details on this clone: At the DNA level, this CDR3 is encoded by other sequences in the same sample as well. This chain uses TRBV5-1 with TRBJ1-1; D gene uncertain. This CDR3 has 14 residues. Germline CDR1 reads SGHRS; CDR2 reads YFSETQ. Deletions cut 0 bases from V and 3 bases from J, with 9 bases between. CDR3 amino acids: CASSLAPGDTEAFF. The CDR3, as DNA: TGCGCCAGCAGCTTGGCCCCGGGAGACACTGAAGCTTTCTTT.

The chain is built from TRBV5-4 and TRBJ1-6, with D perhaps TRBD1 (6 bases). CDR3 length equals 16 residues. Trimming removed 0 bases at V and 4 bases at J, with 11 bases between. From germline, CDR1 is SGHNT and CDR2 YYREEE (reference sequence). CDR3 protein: CASSLAGQRYNSPLHF. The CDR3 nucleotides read TGTGCCAGCAGCTTGGCCGGACAGCGGTATAATTCACCCCTCCACTTT.

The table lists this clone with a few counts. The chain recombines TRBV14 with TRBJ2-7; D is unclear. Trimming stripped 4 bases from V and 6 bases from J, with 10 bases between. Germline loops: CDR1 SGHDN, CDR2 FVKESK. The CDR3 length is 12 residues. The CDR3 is CASSPSRREQYF. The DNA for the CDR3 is TGTGCCAGCAGCCCCTCTCGGCGCGAGCAGTACTTC.

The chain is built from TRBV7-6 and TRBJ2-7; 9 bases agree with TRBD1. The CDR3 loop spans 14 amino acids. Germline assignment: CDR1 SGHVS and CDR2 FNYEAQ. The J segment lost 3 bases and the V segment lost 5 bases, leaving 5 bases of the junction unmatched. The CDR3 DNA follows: TGTGCCAGCAGCCCGGGACAGGGTTACTACGAGCAGTACTTC. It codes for CASSPGQGYYEQYF. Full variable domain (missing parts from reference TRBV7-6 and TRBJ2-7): GAGVSQSPRYKVTKRGQDVALRCDPISGHVSLYWYRQALGQGPEFLTYFNYEAQQDKSGLPNDRFSAERPEGSISTLTIQRTEQRDSAMYRCASSPGQGYYEQYFGPGTRLTVT.

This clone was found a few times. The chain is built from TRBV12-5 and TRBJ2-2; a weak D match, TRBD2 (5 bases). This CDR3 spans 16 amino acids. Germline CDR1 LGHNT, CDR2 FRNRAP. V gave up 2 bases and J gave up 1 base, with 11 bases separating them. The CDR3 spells CASGLSPGLNTGELFF. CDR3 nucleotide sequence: TGTGCTAGTGGTTTGTCCCCCGGACTGAACACCGGGGAGCTGTTTTTT. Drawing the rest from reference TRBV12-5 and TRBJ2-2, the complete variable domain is DARVTQTPRHKVTEMGQEVTMRCQPILGHNTVFWYRQTMMQGLELLAYFRNRAPLDDSGMPKDRFSAEMPDATLATLKIQPSEPRDSAVYFCASGLSPGLNTGELFFGEGSRLTVL.

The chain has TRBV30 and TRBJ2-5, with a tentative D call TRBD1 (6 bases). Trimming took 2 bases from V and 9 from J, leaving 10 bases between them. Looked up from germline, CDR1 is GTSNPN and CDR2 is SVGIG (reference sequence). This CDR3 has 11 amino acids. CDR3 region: CAWSLGHPQYF. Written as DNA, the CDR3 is TGTGCCTGGAGTTTGGGACACCCCCAGTACTTC.

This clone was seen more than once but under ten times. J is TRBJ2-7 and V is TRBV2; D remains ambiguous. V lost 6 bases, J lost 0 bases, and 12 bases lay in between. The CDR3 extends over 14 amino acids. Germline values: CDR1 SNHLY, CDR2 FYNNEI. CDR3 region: CASSPQLGSYEQYF. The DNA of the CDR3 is TGTGCCAGCAGCCCCCAACTCGGCTCCTACGAGCAGTACTTC.

The CDR3 sequence: CASSDSPGAISYEQYF. The CDR3 DNA reads TGTGCCAGCAGTGACTCCCCAGGGGCGATCTCCTACGAGCAGTACTTC. V usage is TRBV25-1 and J usage is TRBJ2-7; D is possibly TRBD1 (6 bases). Germline V gene data show CDR1 as MGHDK and CDR2 as SYGVNS. This CDR3 is 16 amino acids long. Trimming took 3 bases from V and 0 from J, leaving 15 bases between them.